The following is a T cell receptor (beta chain) sequence with its context. The length of the CDR3 is 12 residues. The V end lost 7 bases, the J end lost 0 bases, and 4 bases lay between the germline ends. The assay was immunoSEQ multiplex PCR, and TCRdb's table has in-frame clones only and misses some. Of about 220,000 clones in the sample, 88% are singletons; the top ten hold about 2.4%. These data belong to a study of blood T cell repertoires in COVID-19. On the study more broadly: PBMCs, B-cell-depleted T cells, or T cells were the source of the cDNA or gDNA that made up the material.

Those who participated ranged in age from about 18 to 89 years and resided in 20 to 30 US areas. Participant-given clinical history determined each cohort assignment. This rearrangement joins TRBV12-3 or TRBV12-4 to TRBJ1-3, with D unclear. This sequence was found in a woman aged 25-40 years who had recovered from COVID-19. Sample: PBMCs or T cells enriched from blood (not recorded which). The CDR3 nucleotides read TGTGCCAGCACCGTCTCTGGAAACACCATATATTTT. It yields the protein CASTVSGNTIYF.